This is a list of T cell receptor beta chains from one sample in a study of blood T cell repertoires in COVID-19. TCRdb's copy holds only in-frame clones and misses some; the assay was immunoSEQ multiplex PCR. The sample holds approximately 220,000 clones, 65% to 85% seen once. The sample taken for sequencing was peripheral blood. The receptors come from a woman aged 80 or over with acute or convalescent COVID-19. CDR3s include the opening cysteine and the closing phenylalanine or tryptophan. D genes are given only for firm matches. Only part of the rows carry a size: once, few, many, or a class if the clone is expanded.

j_call,clone_size,d_call,v_call,cdr3_aa,cdr3_nt
TRBJ2-5,once,TRBD1,TRBV3-1/TRBV3-2,CASRPPGQGLETQYF,TGTGCCAGCAGGCCTCCGGGACAGGGTTTGGAGACCCAGTACTTC
TRBJ1-4,NA,NA,TRBV5-6,CASTQLTTNEKLFF,TGTGCCAGCACCCAGTTAACAACTAATGAAAAACTGTTTTTT
TRBJ1-2,NA,NA,TRBV6-4,CASSESGVYGYTF,TGTGCCAGCAGTGAATCCGGGGTCTATGGCTACACCTTC
TRBJ2-7,NA,NA,TRBV19,CASSRRVGYEQYF,TGTGCCAGTTCTCGCAGGGTAGGGTACGAGCAGTACTTC
TRBJ1-2,NA,TRBD1,TRBV30,CAWKRDSGHYGYTF,TGTGCCTGGAAAAGGGACAGCGGTCACTATGGCTACACCTTC
TRBJ2-3,NA,TRBD2,TRBV9,CASSSGLAGFFTDTQYF,TGTGCCAGCAGCTCTGGACTAGCGGGCTTCTTCACAGATACGCAGTATTTT
TRBJ1-2,NA,TRBD1,TRBV7-8,CASSSGQGLNYGYTF,TGTGCCAGCAGTTCGGGACAGGGCCTAAACTATGGCTACACCTTC
TRBJ1-6,NA,TRBD1,TRBV10-3,CAISGQDRDNSPLHF,TGTGCCATCAGTGGTCAAGACAGGGACAATTCACCCCTCCACTTT
TRBJ2-3,NA,NA,TRBV11-1,CATGQSHTDTQYF,TGTGCCACTGGGCAGAGTCACACAGATACGCAGTATTTT
TRBJ2-3,NA,TRBD1,TRBV6-6,CASTKGQGPDTQYF,TGTGCCAGCACCAAGGGACAGGGTCCAGATACGCAGTATTTT
TRBJ2-7,NA,TRBD1,TRBV6-5,CASRMGQLPYEQYF,TGTGCCAGCAGGATGGGACAGCTCCCCTACGAGCAGTACTTC
TRBJ2-2,NA,TRBD2,TRBV12-5,CASGLGLADTGELFF,TGTGCTAGTGGTTTGGGACTAGCGGACACCGGGGAGCTGTTTTTT
TRBJ1-1,NA,NA,TRBV6-5,CASSYSIQGEAFF,TGTGCCAGCAGTTACTCGATCCAGGGTGAAGCTTTCTTT
TRBJ2-1,NA,TRBD2,TRBV6-2/TRBV6-3,CASSYSTSGTLNEQFF,TGTGCCAGCAGTTACTCGACTAGCGGGACTCTAAATGAGCAGTTCTTC